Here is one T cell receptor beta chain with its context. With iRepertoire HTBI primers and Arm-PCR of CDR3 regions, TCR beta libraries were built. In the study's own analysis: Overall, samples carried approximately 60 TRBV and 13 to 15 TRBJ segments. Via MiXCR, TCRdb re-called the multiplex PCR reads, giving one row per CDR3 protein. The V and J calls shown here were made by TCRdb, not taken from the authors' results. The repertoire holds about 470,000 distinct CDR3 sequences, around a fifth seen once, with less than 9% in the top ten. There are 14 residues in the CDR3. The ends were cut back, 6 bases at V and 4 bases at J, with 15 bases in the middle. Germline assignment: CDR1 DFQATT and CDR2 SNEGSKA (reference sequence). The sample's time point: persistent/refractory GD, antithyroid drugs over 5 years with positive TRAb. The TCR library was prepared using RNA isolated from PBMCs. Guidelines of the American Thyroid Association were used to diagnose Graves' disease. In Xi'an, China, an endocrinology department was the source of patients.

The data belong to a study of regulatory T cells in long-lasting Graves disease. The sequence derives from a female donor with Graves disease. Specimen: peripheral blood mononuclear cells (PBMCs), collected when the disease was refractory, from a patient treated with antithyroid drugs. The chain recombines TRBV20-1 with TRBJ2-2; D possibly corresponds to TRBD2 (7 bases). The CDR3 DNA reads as TGCAGTGCATGGGGGGGCGGTATCACCGGGGAGCTGTTTTTT. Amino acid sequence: CSAWGGGITGELFF.